The subject of this entry is one T cell receptor (beta chain). These data are taken from a study of blood T cell repertoires in COVID-19. With V trimmed by 0 bases and J by 5 bases, 3 bases remained unmatched. This CDR3 region has 16 residues. The germline CDR1 and CDR2 sequences are MGHRA and YSYEKL. Profiling relied on immunoSEQ multiplex PCR, and the TCRdb table lists in-frame clones only, not all of them. The sample comprises 250,000 to 300,000 clones, 70% to 90% of which are singletons, and just under 1% rests with the top ten. The sequence was obtained from a woman in her twenties or thirties who had recovered from COVID-19. The chain uses TRBV4-1 and TRBJ2-2; 10 positions agree with TRBD1. The material sequenced was PBMCs or T cells enriched from blood (not recorded which). The CDR3 sequence is CASSQERTGGTGELFF. The CDR3 nucleotides read TGCGCCAGCAGCCAAGAAAGGACAGGGGGGACCGGGGAGCTGTTTTTT.